This entry is about one TCR beta chain. The sample is drawn from a study of blood T cell repertoires in COVID-19. Authors' methods: Amplification with reference gene primers provided the estimates of nucleated cell counts. Using immunoSEQ multiplex PCR, the repertoire was profiled, and TCRdb retains in-frame clones only, with some absent. The V and J calls and the clone size are those of that table, but D and trimming were determined from the DNA. The sample contains 130,000 to 150,000 clones, about nine tenths of which appear only once. Germline CDR1 is SGHVS and CDR2 is FNYEAQ. The CDR3 length is 15 residues. J lost 10 bases, V lost 3 bases, and 10 bases had no gene match.

Sequencing input: peripheral blood. This chain links TRBV7-6 with TRBJ1-4; 8 bases line up with TRBD1. The source is a human donor in a cohort sampled during active COVID-19. This chain's CDR3 is CASSFDGQGVGKLFF. The CDR3 DNA sequence: TGTGCCAGCAGCTTTGACGGACAGGGTGTGGGAAAACTGTTTTTT.